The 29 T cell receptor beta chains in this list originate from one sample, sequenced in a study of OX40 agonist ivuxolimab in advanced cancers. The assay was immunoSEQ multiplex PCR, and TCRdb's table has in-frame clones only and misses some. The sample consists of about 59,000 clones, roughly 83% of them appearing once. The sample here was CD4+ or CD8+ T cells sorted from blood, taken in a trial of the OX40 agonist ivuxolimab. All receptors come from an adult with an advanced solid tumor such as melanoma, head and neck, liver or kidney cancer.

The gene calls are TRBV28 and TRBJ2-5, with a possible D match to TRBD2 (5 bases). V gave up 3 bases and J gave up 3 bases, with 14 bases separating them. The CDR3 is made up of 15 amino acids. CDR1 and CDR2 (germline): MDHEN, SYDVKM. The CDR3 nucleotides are TGTGCCAGCAGTTTCTCGACTCCCGGGGAAGAGACCCAGTACTTC. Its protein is CASSFSTPGEETQYF. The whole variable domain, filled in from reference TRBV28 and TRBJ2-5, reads DVKVTQSSRYLVKRTGEKVFLECVQDMDHENMFWYRQDPGLGLRLIYFSYDVKMKEKGDIPEGYSVSREKKERFSLILESASTNQTSMYLCASSFSTPGEETQYFGPGTRLLVL.

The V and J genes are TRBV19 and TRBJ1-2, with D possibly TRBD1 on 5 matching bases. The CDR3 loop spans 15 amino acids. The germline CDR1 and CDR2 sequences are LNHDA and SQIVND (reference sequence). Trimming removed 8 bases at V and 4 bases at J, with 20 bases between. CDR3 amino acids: CASRTSDGGIYGYTF. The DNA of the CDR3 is TGTGCCAGTCGCACGTCGGATGGGGGAATCTATGGCTACACCTTC.

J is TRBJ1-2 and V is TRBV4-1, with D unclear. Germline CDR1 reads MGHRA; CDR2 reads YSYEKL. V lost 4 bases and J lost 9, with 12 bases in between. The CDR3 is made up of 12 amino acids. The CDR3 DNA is TGCGCCAGCAGCCCACCGGGGATACGCTACACCTTC. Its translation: CASSPPGIRYTF.

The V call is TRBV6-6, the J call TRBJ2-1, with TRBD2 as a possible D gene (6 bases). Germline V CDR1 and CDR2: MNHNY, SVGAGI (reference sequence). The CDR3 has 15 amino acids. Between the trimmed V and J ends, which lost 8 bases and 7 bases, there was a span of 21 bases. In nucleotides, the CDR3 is TGTGCCAGCTCCGACGGGACTCTCTTAGGGAATGAGCAGTTCTTC. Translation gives CASSDGTLLGNEQFF.

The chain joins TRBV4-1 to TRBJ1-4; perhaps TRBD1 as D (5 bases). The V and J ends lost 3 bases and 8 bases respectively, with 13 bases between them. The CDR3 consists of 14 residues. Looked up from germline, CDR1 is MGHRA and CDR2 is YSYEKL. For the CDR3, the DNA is TGCGCCAGCAGCCAGGGGCGTGGTGGCGAAAAACTGTTTTTT. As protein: CASSQGRGGEKLFF.

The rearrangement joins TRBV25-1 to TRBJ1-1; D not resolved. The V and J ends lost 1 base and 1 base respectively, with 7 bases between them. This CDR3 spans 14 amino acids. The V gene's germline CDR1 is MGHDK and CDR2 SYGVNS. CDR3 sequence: CASSEWLGNTEAFF. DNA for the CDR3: TGTGCCAGCAGTGAATGGCTGGGGAACACTGAAGCTTTCTTT.

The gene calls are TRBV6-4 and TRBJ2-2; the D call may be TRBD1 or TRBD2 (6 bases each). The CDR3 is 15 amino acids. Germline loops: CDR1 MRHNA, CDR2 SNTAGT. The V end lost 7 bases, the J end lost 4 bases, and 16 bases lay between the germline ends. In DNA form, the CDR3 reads TGTGCCAGCAAACTGGAGGGGGGCCCCACCGGGGAGCTGTTTTTT. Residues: CASKLEGGPTGELFF.

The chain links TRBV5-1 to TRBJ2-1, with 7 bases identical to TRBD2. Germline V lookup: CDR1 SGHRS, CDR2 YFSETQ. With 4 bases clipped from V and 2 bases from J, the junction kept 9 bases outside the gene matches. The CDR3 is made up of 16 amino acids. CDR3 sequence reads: CASSPQTSRTYNEQFF. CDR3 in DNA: TGCGCCAGCAGCCCGCAGACTAGCCGGACCTACAATGAGCAGTTCTTC. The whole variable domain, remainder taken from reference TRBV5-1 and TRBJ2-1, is KAGVTQTPRYLIKTRGQQVTLSCSPISGHRSVSWYQQTPGQGLQFLFEYFSETQRNKGNFPGRFSGRQFSNSRSEMNVSTLELGDSALYLCASSPQTSRTYNEQFFGPGTRLTVL.

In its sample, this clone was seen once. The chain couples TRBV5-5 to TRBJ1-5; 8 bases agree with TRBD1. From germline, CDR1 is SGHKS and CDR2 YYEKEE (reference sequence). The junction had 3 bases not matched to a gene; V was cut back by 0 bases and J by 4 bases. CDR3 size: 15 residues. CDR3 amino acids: CASSLGDRTNQPQHF. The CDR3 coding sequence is TGTGCCAGCAGCTTGGGGGACAGGACTAATCAGCCCCAGCATTTT.

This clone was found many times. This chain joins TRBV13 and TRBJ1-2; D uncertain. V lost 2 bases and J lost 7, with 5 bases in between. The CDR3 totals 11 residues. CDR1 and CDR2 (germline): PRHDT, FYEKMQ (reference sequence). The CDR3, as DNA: TGTGCCAGCAGCTTATTAGGTGGCTACACCTTC. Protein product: CASSLLGGYTF.

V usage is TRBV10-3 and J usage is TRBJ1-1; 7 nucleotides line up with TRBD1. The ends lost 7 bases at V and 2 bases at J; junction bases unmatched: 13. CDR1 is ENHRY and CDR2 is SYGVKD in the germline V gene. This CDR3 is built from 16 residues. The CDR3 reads CAITPDPSGGNTEAFF. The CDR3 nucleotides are TGTGCCATCACCCCCGACCCCTCAGGGGGTAACACTGAAGCTTTCTTT.

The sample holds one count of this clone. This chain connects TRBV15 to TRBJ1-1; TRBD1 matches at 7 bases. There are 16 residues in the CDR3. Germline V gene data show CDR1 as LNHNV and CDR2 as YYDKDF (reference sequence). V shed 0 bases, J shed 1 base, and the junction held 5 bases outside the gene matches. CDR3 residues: CATSRDLTGRNTEAFF. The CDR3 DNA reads TGTGCCACCAGCAGAGATCTGACAGGGCGGAACACTGAAGCTTTCTTT.

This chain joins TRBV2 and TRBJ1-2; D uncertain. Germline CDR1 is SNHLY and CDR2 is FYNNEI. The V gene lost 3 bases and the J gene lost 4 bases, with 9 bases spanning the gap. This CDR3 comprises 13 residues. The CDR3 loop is CASSDDQSYGYTF. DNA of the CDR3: TGTGCCAGCAGTGATGACCAAAGCTATGGCTACACCTTC. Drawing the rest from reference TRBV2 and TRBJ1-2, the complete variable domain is EPEVTQTPSHQVTQMGQEVILRCVPISNHLYFYWYRQILGQKVEFLVSFYNNEISEKSEIFDDQFSVERPDGSNFTLKIRSTKLEDSAMYFCASSDDQSYGYTFGSGTRLTVV.

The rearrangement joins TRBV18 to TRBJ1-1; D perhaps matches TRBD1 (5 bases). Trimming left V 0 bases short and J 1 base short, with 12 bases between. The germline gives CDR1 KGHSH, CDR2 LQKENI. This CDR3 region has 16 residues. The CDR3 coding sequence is TGTGCCAGCTCACCACCGTGGGGTACAGGGAACACTGAAGCTTTCTTT. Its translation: CASSPPWGTGNTEAFF.

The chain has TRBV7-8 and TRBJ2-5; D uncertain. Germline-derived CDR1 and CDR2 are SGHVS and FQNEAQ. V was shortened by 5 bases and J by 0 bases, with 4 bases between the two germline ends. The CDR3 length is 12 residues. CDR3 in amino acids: CASSRDQETQYF. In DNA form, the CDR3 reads TGTGCCAGCAGCAGGGACCAAGAGACCCAGTACTTC.

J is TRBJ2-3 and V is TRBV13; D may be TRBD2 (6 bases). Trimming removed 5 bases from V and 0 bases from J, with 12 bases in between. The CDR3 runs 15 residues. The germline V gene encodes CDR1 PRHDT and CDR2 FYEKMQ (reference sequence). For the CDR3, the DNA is TGTGCCAGCAGCCGGACTGGGACTAGCACAGATACGCAGTATTTT. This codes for CASSRTGTSTDTQYF.

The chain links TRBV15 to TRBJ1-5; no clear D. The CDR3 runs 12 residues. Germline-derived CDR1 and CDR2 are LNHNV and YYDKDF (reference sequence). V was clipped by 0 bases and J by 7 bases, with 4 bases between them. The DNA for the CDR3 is TGTGCCACCAGCAGAGATCGACAGCCCCAGCATTTT. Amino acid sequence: CATSRDRQPQHF.

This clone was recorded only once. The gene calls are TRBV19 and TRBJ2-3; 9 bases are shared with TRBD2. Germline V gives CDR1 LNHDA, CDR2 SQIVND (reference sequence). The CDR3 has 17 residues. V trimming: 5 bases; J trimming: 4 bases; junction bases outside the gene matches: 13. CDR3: CASSLLAGLGGPDTQYF. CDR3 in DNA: TGTGCCAGTAGTCTCCTAGCGGGGTTGGGGGGCCCAGATACGCAGTATTTT.

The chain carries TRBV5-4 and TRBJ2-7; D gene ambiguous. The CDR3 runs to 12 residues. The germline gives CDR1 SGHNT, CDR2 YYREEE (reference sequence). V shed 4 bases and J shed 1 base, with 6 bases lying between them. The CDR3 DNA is TGTGCCAGCAGCCAGTCTTCCTACGAGCAGTACTTC. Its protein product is CASSQSSYEQYF.

The CDR3 reads CASSRGTAYEQYF. CDR3 in DNA: TGTGCCAGCAGCCGAGGGACAGCCTACGAGCAGTACTTC. V gene TRBV9 combines with J gene TRBJ2-7, with 7 bases aligning to TRBD1. This CDR3 spans 13 amino acids. Trimming removed 4 bases from V and 2 bases from J; junction bases left unmatched: 3. CDR1 and CDR2 (germline): SGDLS, YYNGEE.

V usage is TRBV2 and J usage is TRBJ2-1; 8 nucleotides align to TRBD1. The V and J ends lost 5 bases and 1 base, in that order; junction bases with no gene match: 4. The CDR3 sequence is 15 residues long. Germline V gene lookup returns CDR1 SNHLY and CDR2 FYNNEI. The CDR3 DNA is TGTGCCAGCAGTACTCAGGGGGCATCCTACAATGAGCAGTTCTTC. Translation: CASSTQGASYNEQFF.

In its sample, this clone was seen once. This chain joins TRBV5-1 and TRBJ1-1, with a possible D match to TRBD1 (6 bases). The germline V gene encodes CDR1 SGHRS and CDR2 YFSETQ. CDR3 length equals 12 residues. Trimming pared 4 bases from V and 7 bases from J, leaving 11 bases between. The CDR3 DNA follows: TGCGCCAGCAGCATAGGGGGGGATGAAGCTTTCTTT. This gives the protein CASSIGGDEAFF.

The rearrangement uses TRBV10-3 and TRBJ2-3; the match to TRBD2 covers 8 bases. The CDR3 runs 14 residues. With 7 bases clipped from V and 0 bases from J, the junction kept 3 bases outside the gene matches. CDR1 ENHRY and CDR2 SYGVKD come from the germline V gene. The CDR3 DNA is TGTGCCATCATGGCTAGCGGGAGCACAGATACGCAGTATTTT. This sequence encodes CAIMASGSTDTQYF.

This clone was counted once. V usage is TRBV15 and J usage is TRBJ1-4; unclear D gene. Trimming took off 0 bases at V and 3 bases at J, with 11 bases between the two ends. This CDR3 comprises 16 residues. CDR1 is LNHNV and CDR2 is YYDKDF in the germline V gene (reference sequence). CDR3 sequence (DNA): TGTGCCACCAGCAGAGATCCCGCAGCGGCTAATGAAAAACTGTTTTTT. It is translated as CATSRDPAAANEKLFF.

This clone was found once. CDR3 in DNA: TGTGCCTGGAGCAGGGGGCGAGTTCGGGCCAACACCGGGGAGCTGTTTTTT. Translated, it gives CAWSRGRVRANTGELFF. The chain has TRBV30 and TRBJ2-2; 8 nucleotides match TRBD1. The ends lost 3 bases at V and 2 bases at J; junction bases unmatched: 11. This CDR3 comprises 17 residues. Germline V gives CDR1 GTSNPN, CDR2 SVGIG (reference sequence).

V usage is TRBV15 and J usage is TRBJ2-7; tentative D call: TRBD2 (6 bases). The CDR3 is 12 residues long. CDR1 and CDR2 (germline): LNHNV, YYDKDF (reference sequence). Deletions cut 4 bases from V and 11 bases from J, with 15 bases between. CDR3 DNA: TGTGCCACCAGCACCGACAGCCGGGAGAAGTACTTC. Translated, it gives CATSTDSREKYF.

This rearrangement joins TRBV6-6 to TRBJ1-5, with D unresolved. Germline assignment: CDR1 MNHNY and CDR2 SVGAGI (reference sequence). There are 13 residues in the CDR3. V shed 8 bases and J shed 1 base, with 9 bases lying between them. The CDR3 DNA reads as TGTGCCAGCTGGACCGGGAGCAATCAGCCCCAGCATTTT. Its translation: CASWTGSNQPQHF.

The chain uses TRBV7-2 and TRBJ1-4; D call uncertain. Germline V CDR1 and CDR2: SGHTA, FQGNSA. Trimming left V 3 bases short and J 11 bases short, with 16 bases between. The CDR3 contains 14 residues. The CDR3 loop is CASSLSRRSGKLFF. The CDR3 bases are TGTGCCAGCAGCTTGTCAAGGAGGTCGGGTAAACTGTTTTTT.

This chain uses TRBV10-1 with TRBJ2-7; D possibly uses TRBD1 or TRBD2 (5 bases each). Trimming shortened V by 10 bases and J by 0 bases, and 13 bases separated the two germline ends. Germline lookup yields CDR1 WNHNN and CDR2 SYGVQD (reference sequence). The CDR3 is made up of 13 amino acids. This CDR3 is CATRAGNSYEQYF. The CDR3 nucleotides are TGCGCCACCAGGGCCGGGAACTCCTACGAGCAGTACTTC.